A selection of T cell receptor beta chains follows, all from one sample in a study of a mutant IDH1 vaccine in newly diagnosed glioma. For these TCRs, the target antigens are not known. Data came from immunoSEQ multiplex PCR; TCRdb stores just in-frame clones and leaves some out. In the table there are about 50,000 clones, less than 90% of which are singletons. The sequenced sample was PBMCs, obtained from a glioma patient whose treatment included an IDH1 peptide vaccine. The receptors were gathered from a woman aged 18-29 years with glioma. The CDR3 runs from the conserved cysteine through the conserved F or W.

V	CDR3
TRBV5-4	CASSLGSRGVSEQFF
TRBV7-2	CASSLVPVTNTEAFF
TRBV6-5	CASSLGGGAAGELFF
TRBV5-4	CASTLRGGPIDEQFF
TRBV7-9	CASSLLGPPSGANVLTF
TRBV29-1	CSVEGSVHSSYEQYF
TRBV19	CASSIGHLNEQFF
TRBV6-6	CASSYYAGSTDTQYF
TRBV27	CASSLSGGQPQHF
TRBV7-9	CASSLIVRSGEETQYF
TRBV5-8	CASSSQGAWNQPQHF
TRBV4-1	CASSQDLWGTQYF
TRBV7-9	CASRGTSGRGRQETQYF
TRBV6-1	CASSPRGEIYEQYF
TRBV6-1	CASSEGTGAYNEQFF
TRBV19	CASSKGGKSQYF
TRBV5-4	CASSLVGGNYGYTF
TRBV7-9	CASSLDDEKLFF
TRBV4-1	CASSQGVGREYEQYF
TRBV30	CAWSRTSNNEQFF
TRBV10-3	CAISESPSGSTDTQYF
TRBV6-5	CASSPSGGNTGELFF
TRBV7-9	CASLWAGGSNTEAFF
TRBV27	CASSSSPATGGPKGDYGYTF
TRBV6-4	CASSGSTTGELFF
TRBV25-1	CASSGPRAGESTDTQYF
TRBV11-1	CASSHGGSGRADSYEQYF
TRBV7-9	CASSPIGQTQETQYF
TRBV6-5	CASSYSGGSYEQYF
TRBV7-9	CASSPAGLDTQYF
TRBV10-3	CATQGRIQETQYF
TRBV11-3	CASRRSGTYEQYF
TRBV9	CASSVRQGVGAEAFF
TRBV13	CASSLGVGALWEQYF
TRBV7-9	CASSLAQTGLGDEQYF
TRBV19	CASSGQGPGANVLTF
TRBV5-4	CASSWMGAGRGYEQYF
TRBV5-6	CASSLELGPNEKLFF
TRBV7-6	CASSRTSGRVTYEQYF
TRBV7-2	CASSLVGTGTGLRYTF
TRBV11-2	CASSLEAGSSYEQYF
TRBV7-3	CASSSSGRNEETQYF
TRBV7-2	CASSFDRGPGELFF
TRBV5-1	CASSSRDFNNEQFF
TRBV5-6	CASSLSPGLAGGDEQYF
TRBV2	CASIEEGTNQPQHF
TRBV29-1	CSVGLYNEQFF
TRBV6-5	CASSYREKLFF
TRBV7-2	CASSLRGGGEAFF
TRBV9	CASSVAEGFDGTRTGTEAFF
TRBV30	CAWDRGLGDTEAFF
TRBV19	CASSITGANTGELFF
TRBV6-1	CASSETGDSNQPQHF
TRBV14	CASSRGTDGNTIYF